The 31 T cell receptor beta chains below all came from one sample that was sequenced in a study of blood T cell repertoires in COVID-19. The protocol was immunoSEQ multiplex PCR, while the TCRdb copy is restricted to in-frame clones and leaves out a portion. This sample has 200,000 to 300,000 clones; roughly nine tenths occur once, and the top ten carry approximately 9.4%. The sample comprised peripheral blood. The receptor source for this set is a man aged 40-49 years who had recovered from COVID-19.

The chain recombines TRBV7-6 with TRBJ2-7, with TRBD2 matching over 11 bases. With 2 bases clipped from V and 5 bases from J, the junction kept 11 bases outside the gene matches. Germline V gives CDR1 SGHVS, CDR2 FNYEAQ. There are 17 residues in the CDR3. The CDR3 spells CASSLIASGGRRNEQYF. Written as DNA, the CDR3 is TGTGCCAGCAGCTTAATTGCTAGCGGGGGGCGTAGAAACGAGCAGTACTTC.

V and J are TRBV3-1 (or the pseudogene TRBV3-2) and TRBJ1-2; no reliable D call. V lost 1 base and J lost 6, with 12 bases in between. Germline CDR1 is LGHDT and CDR2 is YNNKEL (reference sequence). The CDR3 spans 14 residues. CDR3 amino acids: CASSQAQSGHGYTF. CDR3 bases: TGTGCCAGCAGCCAAGCACAGAGCGGGCATGGCTACACCTTC.

The rearrangement joins TRBV18 to TRBJ2-3; 8 nucleotides agree with TRBD1. V was pared by 0 bases and J by 2 bases, with 7 bases of the junction left unmatched. Germline V CDR1 and CDR2: KGHSH, LQKENI. This CDR3 spans 17 amino acids. CDR3 amino acids: CASSPPRTGPLTDTQYF. The DNA for the CDR3 is TGTGCCAGCTCACCACCGAGGACAGGGCCCCTCACAGATACGCAGTATTTT. The full variable domain, rest sourced from reference TRBV18 and TRBJ2-3, is NAGVMQNPRHLVRRRGQEARLRCSPMKGHSHVYWYRQLPEEGLKFMVYLQKENIIDESGMPKERFSAEFPKEGPSILRIQQVVRGDSAAYFCASSPPRTGPLTDTQYFGPGTRLTVL.

The chain uses TRBV11-2 and TRBJ1-2; D gene uncertain. The CDR3 length is 15 residues. CDR1 SGHAT and CDR2 FQNNGV come from the germline V gene. V lost 0 bases and J lost 3, with 11 bases in between. DNA for the CDR3: TGTGCCAGCAGCTTAGATCGGAACAGTCACTATGGCTACACCTTC. Translation: CASSLDRNSHYGYTF.

J is TRBJ2-5 and V is TRBV3-1 (or the pseudogene TRBV3-2), with a weak D call TRBD2 (6 bases). The CDR3 runs 15 residues. V lost 4 bases to trimming and J lost 4 bases, with 16 bases between them. Per germline, CDR1 LGHDT and CDR2 YNNKEL (reference sequence). This CDR3 reads CASSPTAGIGETQYF. The CDR3 DNA reads as TGTGCCAGCAGCCCGACCGCGGGGATTGGAGAGACCCAGTACTTC.

CDR3 coding DNA: TGCGCCAGCAGCCAAGAGGTAGCCGTCTCTGGAAACACCATATATTTT. It encodes CASSQEVAVSGNTIYF. The chain employs TRBV4-1 and TRBJ1-3; D is undetermined. The CDR3 runs to 16 residues. The V gene lost 0 bases and the J gene lost 0 bases, with 9 bases spanning the gap. In germline, CDR1 is MGHRA, CDR2 YSYEKL.

This rearrangement joins TRBV28 to TRBJ1-2; 7 bases map to TRBD1. The CDR3 runs to 13 residues. Germline V gives CDR1 MDHEN, CDR2 SYDVKM. The V gene end was trimmed by 5 bases and the J gene end by 6 bases; junction bases not matched to a gene: 6. The CDR3 loop is CASSPTGNHGYTF. CDR3 DNA: TGTGCCAGCAGTCCGACAGGGAACCATGGCTACACCTTC.

The J gene is TRBJ2-3, the V gene TRBV28; maybe TRBD2 (5 bases). Deletions cut 5 bases from V and 12 bases from J, with 12 bases between. CDR3 size: 11 residues. From germline, CDR1 is MDHEN and CDR2 SYDVKM. The CDR3 protein is CASSGGPNQYF. CDR3 sequence (DNA): TGTGCCAGCAGTGGCGGGCCTAACCAGTATTTT.

This clone has a handful of counts. The rearrangement joins TRBV19 to TRBJ1-1; 9 nucleotides match TRBD1. CDR3 length equals 16 residues. The ends lost 5 bases at V and 3 bases at J; junction bases unmatched: 10. Germline lookup yields CDR1 LNHDA and CDR2 SQIVND (reference sequence). CDR3: CASSGRQGVRYTEAFF. The DNA for the CDR3 is TGTGCCAGTAGTGGTCGACAGGGGGTACGGTACACTGAAGCTTTCTTT.

The chain carries TRBV7-9 and TRBJ2-5; no firm D call. The germline CDR1 and CDR2 sequences are SEHNR and FQNEAQ (reference sequence). Trimming cost V 3 bases and J 0 bases, with 14 bases left between them. CDR3 length: 16 residues. CDR3 nucleotide sequence: TGTGCCAGCAGCTTTTTAAAGCCCCTGTACCAAGAGACCCAGTACTTC. It is translated as CASSFLKPLYQETQYF.

The chain couples TRBV18 to TRBJ2-5, with 9 bases that match TRBD2. The length of the CDR3 is 17 residues. V lost 2 bases, J lost 0 bases, and 7 bases stayed unmatched. From germline, CDR1 is KGHSH and CDR2 LQKENI. The CDR3 sequence: CASSPAAAGGYQETQYF. In nucleotides, the CDR3 is TGTGCCAGCTCACCAGCTGCGGCGGGAGGGTACCAAGAGACCCAGTACTTC.

The V and J genes are TRBV7-9 and TRBJ2-7; 9 bases map to TRBD1. CDR1 is SEHNR, CDR2 FQNEAQ, per germline (reference sequence). The CDR3 consists of 14 residues. Trimming removed 3 bases from V and 5 bases from J; junction bases left unmatched: 5. For the CDR3, the DNA is TGTGCCAGCAGCTTCAGTCGGGACAGGGACGAGCAGTACTTC. Residues: CASSFSRDRDEQYF.

V is TRBV15 and J is TRBJ2-3, with 8 bases aligning to TRBD2. CDR3 size: 12 residues. The germline V gene encodes CDR1 LNHNV and CDR2 YYDKDF (reference sequence). With 6 bases clipped from V and 6 bases from J, the junction kept 2 bases outside the gene matches. The CDR3 loop is CATRTSVDTQYF. The CDR3 bases are TGTGCCACCAGGACTAGCGTCGATACGCAGTATTTT.

The genes are TRBV29-1 and TRBJ2-7; D is ambiguous. The CDR3 loop spans 16 amino acids. Germline assignment: CDR1 SQVTM and CDR2 ANQGSEA. Trimming removed 3 bases from V and 4 bases from J, with 22 bases in between. CDR3 sequence reads: CSVDGPSGRWFYEQYF. DNA for the CDR3: TGCAGCGTTGATGGGCCCTCTGGTCGTTGGTTTTACGAGCAGTACTTC.

J is TRBJ1-4 and V is TRBV7-9, with 7 positions matching TRBD1. Germline V gene lookup returns CDR1 SEHNR and CDR2 FQNEAQ (reference sequence). The junction had 6 bases not matched to a gene; V was cut back by 3 bases and J by 8 bases. This CDR3 is 14 amino acids long. CDR3 in amino acids: CASSLQGVDEKLFF. DNA of the CDR3: TGTGCCAGCAGCTTGCAGGGGGTAGACGAAAAACTGTTTTTT. The variable domain in full, with the rest retrieved from reference TRBV7-9 and TRBJ1-4, is DTGVSQNPRHKITKRGQNVTFRCDPISEHNRLYWYRQTLGQGPEFLTYFQNEAQLEKSRLLSDRFSAERPKGSFSTLEIQRTEQGDSAMYLCASSLQGVDEKLFFGSGTQLSVL.

V usage is TRBV30 and J usage is TRBJ2-5, with 8 bases identical to TRBD1. The CDR3 contains 17 residues. With 0 bases clipped from V and 1 base from J, the junction kept 10 bases outside the gene matches. The germline CDR1 and CDR2 sequences are GTSNPN and SVGIG (reference sequence). CDR3 in amino acids: CAWSVPFGRGPQETQYF. In DNA form, the CDR3 reads TGTGCCTGGAGTGTACCATTCGGCAGGGGGCCCCAAGAGACCCAGTACTTC.

This rearrangement joins TRBV27 to TRBJ2-5, with TRBD2 identical over 7 bases. V dropped 4 bases and J dropped 4; count of bases not matched to a gene: 15. The length of the CDR3 is 17 residues. Per germline, CDR1 MNHEY and CDR2 SMNVEV (reference sequence). The chain's CDR3 is CASSSDHHPGGRETQYF. The CDR3 DNA reads as TGTGCCAGCAGTTCGGACCACCACCCCGGGGGGAGAGAGACCCAGTACTTC.

This clone has more than one count but fewer than ten. The V and J genes are TRBV5-6 and TRBJ2-2; TRBD1 aligns across 7 bases. Looked up from germline, CDR1 is SGHDT and CDR2 is YYEEEE. The CDR3 is made up of 15 amino acids. The V gene end was trimmed by 6 bases and the J gene end by 3 bases; junction bases not matched to a gene: 8. This CDR3 is CASTLTGTYTGELFF. As DNA, the CDR3 is TGTGCCAGCACTCTGACAGGGACCTACACCGGGGAGCTGTTTTTT.

V and J are TRBV29-1 and TRBJ2-3; a weak D match, TRBD2 (5 bases). With 3 bases removed from V and 4 bases from J, the gap between germline ends came to 11 bases. Germline V gene data show CDR1 as SQVTM and CDR2 as ANQGSEA. The CDR3 contains 13 residues. This chain's CDR3 is CSVETLAADTQYF. DNA of the CDR3: TGCAGCGTTGAGACCCTAGCCGCAGATACGCAGTATTTT.

This chain joins TRBV27 and TRBJ1-6; D not resolved. Germline V lookup: CDR1 MNHEY, CDR2 SMNVEV (reference sequence). The CDR3 is 15 amino acids. V gave up 2 bases and J gave up 9 bases, with 14 bases separating them. This CDR3 is CASSLARLAGSPLHF. The CDR3 bases are TGTGCCAGCAGTTTAGCTCGGTTGGCGGGTTCACCCCTCCACTTT.

V and J are TRBV6-2 or TRBV6-3 and TRBJ1-1; D is possibly TRBD1 (6 bases). Germline V gene lookup returns CDR1 MNHEY and CDR2 SVGEGT. Trimming cost V 0 bases and J 4 bases, with 9 bases left between them. The length of the CDR3 is 14 residues. The CDR3 loop reads CASSYSTGFTEAFF. CDR3 in DNA: TGTGCCAGCAGTTACTCCACAGGGTTCACTGAAGCTTTCTTT.

This clone occurred a few times. The chain uses TRBV3-1 (or the pseudogene TRBV3-2) and TRBJ2-3; a weak D match, TRBD2 (5 bases). The germline CDR1 and CDR2 sequences are LGHDT and YNNKEL (reference sequence). There are 15 residues in the CDR3. V was trimmed by 3 bases and J by 8 bases, leaving 18 bases between them. CDR3 nucleotides: TGTGCCAGCAGCCAGTGGAGTCCATTAGGAGGTACGCAGTATTTT. Protein: CASSQWSPLGGTQYF.

The chain is built from TRBV5-1 and TRBJ1-2; D gene unclear. V lost 0 bases, J lost 10 bases, and 13 bases lay in between. The CDR3 extends over 13 amino acids. The germline CDR1 and CDR2 sequences are SGHRS and YFSETQ. The CDR3: CASSLVWGGVYTF. The CDR3 DNA reads as TGCGCCAGCAGCTTGGTCTGGGGAGGTGTCTACACCTTC.

The CDR3 DNA is TGCAGCGTTGCGGACAGCTCCAAAGGGGATGGCTACACCTTC. Its translation: CSVADSSKGDGYTF. The V gene is TRBV29-1, the J gene TRBJ1-2; D is possibly TRBD1 (6 bases). This CDR3 region has 14 residues. V lost 4 bases and J lost 6, with 18 bases in between. The germline gives CDR1 SQVTM, CDR2 ANQGSEA.

Turning to this clone: The same CDR3 can be traced to other DNA sequences in this sample. This chain joins TRBV5-1 and TRBJ2-1; 7 bases match TRBD2. V lost 3 bases and J lost 6; bases outside the gene matches: 0. The CDR3 runs to 12 residues. Germline values: CDR1 SGHRS, CDR2 YFSETQ. In DNA form, the CDR3 reads TGCGCCAGCAGCTCTAGCGGCAATGAGCAGTTCTTC. This translates into CASSSSGNEQFF.

The chain joins TRBV4-3 to TRBJ2-7; D is undetermined. Trimming stripped 2 bases from V and 7 bases from J, with 12 bases between. This CDR3 contains 13 residues. Germline V gives CDR1 LGHNA, CDR2 YSLEER. The CDR3 DNA reads as TGCGCCAGCAGCCAAATAGAGTCGAGGGAGCAGTACTTC. Its translation: CASSQIESREQYF.

The chain joins TRBV25-1 to TRBJ1-5, with a weak D call TRBD1 (5 bases). From germline, CDR1 is MGHDK and CDR2 SYGVNS. CDR3 length: 14 amino acids. V lost 1 base and J 3 bases, leaving 7 bases between the germline ends. The CDR3 here is CASSESGLNQPQHF. DNA for the CDR3: TGTGCCAGCAGTGAATCAGGGCTCAATCAGCCCCAGCATTTT.

There are a few counts of this clone. The chain employs TRBV4-2 and TRBJ2-1; TRBD2 aligns across 8 bases. The CDR3 is made up of 16 amino acids. From germline, CDR1 is LGHNA and CDR2 YNFKEQ. Losses at the gene ends were 5 bases for V and 4 bases for J; bases not matched to a gene: 10. CDR3 in DNA: TGTGCCAGCAGCGGAGAAGCGGGAGTCAGATACAATGAGCAGTTCTTC. Its translation: CASSGEAGVRYNEQFF.

The V call is TRBV5-6, the J call TRBJ1-2, with a weak D call TRBD1 (5 bases). V was pared by 0 bases and J by 8 bases, with 14 bases between. The V gene's germline CDR1 is SGHDT and CDR2 YYEEEE. There are 14 residues in the CDR3. CDR3 DNA: TGTGCCAGCAGCTTGGTAGGCGCGGGGCTCGGCTACACCTTC. This codes for CASSLVGAGLGYTF. Using reference TRBV5-6 and TRBJ1-2 for the parts outside the CDR3, the full variable domain is DAGVTQSPTHLIKTRGQQVTLRCSPKSGHDTVSWYQQALGQGPQFIFQYYEEEERQRGNFPDRFSGHQFPNYSSELNVNALLLGDSALYLCASSLVGAGLGYTFGSGTRLTVV.

The chain has TRBV7-9 and TRBJ1-4; no definite D call. This CDR3 has 14 residues. Germline-derived CDR1 and CDR2 are SEHNR and FQNEAQ (reference sequence). The V and J ends lost 0 bases and 8 bases respectively, with 10 bases between them. The CDR3 is CASSLAREAEKLFF. In nucleotides, the CDR3 is TGTGCCAGCAGCTTAGCGAGAGAGGCGGAAAAACTGTTTTTT. Complete variable domain (other parts from reference TRBV7-9 and TRBJ1-4): DTGVSQNPRHKITKRGQNVTFRCDPISEHNRLYWYRQTLGQGPEFLTYFQNEAQLEKSRLLSDRFSAERPKGSFSTLEIQRTEQGDSAMYLCASSLAREAEKLFFGSGTQLSVL.

The chain employs TRBV4-2 and TRBJ2-2; TRBD2 agrees at 10 bases. Germline V lookup: CDR1 LGHNA, CDR2 YNFKEQ. The CDR3 sequence is 17 residues long. The J segment lost 6 bases and the V segment lost 0 bases, leaving 7 bases of the junction unmatched. CDR3 loop: CASSQDDLGTSAGELFF. CDR3 coding DNA: TGTGCCAGCAGCCAAGATGATTTAGGGACTAGCGCCGGGGAGCTGTTTTTT.